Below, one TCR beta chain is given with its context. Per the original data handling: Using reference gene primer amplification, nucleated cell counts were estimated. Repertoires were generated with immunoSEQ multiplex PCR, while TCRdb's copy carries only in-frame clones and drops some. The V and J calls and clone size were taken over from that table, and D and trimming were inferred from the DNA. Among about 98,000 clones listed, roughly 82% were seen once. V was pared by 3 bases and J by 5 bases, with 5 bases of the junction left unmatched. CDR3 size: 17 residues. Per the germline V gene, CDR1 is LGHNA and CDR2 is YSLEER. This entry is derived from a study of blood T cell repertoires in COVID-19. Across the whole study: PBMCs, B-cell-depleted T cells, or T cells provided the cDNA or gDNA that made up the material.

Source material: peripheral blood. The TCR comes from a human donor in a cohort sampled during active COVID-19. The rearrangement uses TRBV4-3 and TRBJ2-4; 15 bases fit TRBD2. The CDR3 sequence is CASSHGTSGGTENIQYF. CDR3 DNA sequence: TGCGCCAGCAGCCACGGGACTAGCGGGGGGACCGAAAACATTCAGTACTTC.